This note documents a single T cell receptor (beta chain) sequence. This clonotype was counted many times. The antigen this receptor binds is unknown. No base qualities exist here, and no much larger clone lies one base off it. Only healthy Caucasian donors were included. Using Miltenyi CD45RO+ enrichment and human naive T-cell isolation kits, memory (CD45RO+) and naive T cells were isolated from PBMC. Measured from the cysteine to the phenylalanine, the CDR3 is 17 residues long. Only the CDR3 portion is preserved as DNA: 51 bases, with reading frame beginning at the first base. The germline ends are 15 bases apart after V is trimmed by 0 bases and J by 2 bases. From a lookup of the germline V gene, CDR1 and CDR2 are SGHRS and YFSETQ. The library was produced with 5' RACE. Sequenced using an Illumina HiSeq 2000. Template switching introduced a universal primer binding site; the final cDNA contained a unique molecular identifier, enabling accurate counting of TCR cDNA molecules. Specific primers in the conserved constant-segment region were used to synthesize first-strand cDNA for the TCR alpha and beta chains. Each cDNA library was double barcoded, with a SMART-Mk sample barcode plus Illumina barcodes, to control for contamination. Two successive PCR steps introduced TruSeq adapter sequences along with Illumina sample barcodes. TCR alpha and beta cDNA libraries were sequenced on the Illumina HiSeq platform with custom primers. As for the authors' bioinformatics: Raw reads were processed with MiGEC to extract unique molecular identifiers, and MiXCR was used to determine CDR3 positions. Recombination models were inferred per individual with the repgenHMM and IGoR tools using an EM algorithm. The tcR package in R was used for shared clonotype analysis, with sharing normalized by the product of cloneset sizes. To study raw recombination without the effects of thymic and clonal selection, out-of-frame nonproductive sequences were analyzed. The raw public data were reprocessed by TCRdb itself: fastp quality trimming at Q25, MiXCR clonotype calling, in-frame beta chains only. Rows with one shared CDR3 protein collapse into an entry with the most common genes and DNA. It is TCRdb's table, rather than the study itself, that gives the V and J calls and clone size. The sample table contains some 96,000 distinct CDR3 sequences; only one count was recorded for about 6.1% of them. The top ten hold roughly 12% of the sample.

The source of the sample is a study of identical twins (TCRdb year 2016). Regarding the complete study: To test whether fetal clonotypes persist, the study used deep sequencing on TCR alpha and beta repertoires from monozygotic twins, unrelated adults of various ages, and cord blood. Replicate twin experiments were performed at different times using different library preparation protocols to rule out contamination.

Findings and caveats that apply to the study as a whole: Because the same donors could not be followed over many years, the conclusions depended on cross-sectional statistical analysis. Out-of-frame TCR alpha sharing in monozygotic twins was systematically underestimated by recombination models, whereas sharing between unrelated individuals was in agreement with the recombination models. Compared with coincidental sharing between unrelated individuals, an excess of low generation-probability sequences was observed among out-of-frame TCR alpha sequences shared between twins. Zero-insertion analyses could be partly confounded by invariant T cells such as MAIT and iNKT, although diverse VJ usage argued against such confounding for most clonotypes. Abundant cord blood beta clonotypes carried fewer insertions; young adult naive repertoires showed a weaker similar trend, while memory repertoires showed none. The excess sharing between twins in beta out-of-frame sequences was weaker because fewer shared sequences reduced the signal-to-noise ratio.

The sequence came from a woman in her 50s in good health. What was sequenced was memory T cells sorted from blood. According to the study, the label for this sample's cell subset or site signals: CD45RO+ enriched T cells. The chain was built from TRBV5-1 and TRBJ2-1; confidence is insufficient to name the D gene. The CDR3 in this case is CASSLAPDLPTYNEQFF. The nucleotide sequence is TGCGCCAGCAGCTTGGCCCCAGATCTACCGACCTACAATGAGCAGTTCTTC.